The sequence of this T cell receptor (beta chain) was determined in a study of CD8+ T cells in alopecia areata. Sequencing templates came from extracted RNA that was reverse transcribed into cDNA. Here immunoSEQ multiplex PCR was the method, and the copy in TCRdb shows in-frame clones only, minus some. The sample shows about 90,000 clones, roughly two fifths of them seen only once. Treatment noted: oral pan-JAK inhibitor, 5-10 mg twice daily. The receptor was derived from a human donor with alopecia areata. The sequencing used CD8+ T cells sorted from blood, collected at week 24, from a patient treated with tofacitinib.

For the CDR3, the DNA is TGTGCCAGCAGTGAATGGTTCAGGGGAGGAGTCGACGAGCAGTACTTC. Protein: CASSEWFRGGVDEQYF. This rearrangement joins TRBV6-1 to TRBJ2-7, with D possibly being TRBD1 or TRBD2 (6 bases each). The CDR3 contains 16 residues. Trimming removed 2 bases at V and 5 bases at J, with 19 bases between. Germline CDR1 reads MNHNS; CDR2 reads SASEGT.